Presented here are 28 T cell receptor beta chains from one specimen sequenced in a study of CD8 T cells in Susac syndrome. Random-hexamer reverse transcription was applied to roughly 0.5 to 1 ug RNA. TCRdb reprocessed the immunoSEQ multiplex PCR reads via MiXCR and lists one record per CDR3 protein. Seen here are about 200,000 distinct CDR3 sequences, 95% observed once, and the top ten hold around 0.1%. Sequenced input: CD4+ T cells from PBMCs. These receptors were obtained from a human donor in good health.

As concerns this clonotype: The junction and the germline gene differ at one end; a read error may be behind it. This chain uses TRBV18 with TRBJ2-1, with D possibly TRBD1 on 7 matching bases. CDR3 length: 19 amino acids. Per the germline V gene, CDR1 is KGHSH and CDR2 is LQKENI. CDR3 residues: CASSPYPQGRRTLYDEQFF. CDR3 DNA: TGTGCCAGCTCACCGTATCCACAGGGGAGGAGAACCCTCTACGATGAGCAGTTCTTC.

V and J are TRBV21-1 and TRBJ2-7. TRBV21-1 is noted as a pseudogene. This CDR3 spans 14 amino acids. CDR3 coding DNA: TGTGCCAGCAGCAAGGATCCTTCGGCCTACGAGCAGTACGTC. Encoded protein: CASSKDPSAYEQYV.

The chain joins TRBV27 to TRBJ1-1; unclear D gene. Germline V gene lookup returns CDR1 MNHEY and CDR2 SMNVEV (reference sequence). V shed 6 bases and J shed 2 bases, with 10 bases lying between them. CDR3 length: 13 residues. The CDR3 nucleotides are TGTGCCAGCAGCTTCCAGCCAAACACTGAAGCTTTCTTT. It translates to CASSFQPNTEAFF.

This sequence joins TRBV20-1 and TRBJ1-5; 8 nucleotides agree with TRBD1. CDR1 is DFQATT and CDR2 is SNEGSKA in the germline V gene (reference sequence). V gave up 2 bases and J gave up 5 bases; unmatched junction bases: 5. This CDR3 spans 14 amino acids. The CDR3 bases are TGCAGTGCTAGAAAACAGGGGGGGCATCAGCCCCAGCATTTT. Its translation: CSARKQGGHQPQHF.

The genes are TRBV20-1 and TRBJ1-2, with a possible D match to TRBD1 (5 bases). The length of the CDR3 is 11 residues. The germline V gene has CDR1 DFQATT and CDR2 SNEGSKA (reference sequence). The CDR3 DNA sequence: TGCAGCTGGGACGGCAACTATGGCTACACCTTC. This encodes CSWDGNYGYTF.

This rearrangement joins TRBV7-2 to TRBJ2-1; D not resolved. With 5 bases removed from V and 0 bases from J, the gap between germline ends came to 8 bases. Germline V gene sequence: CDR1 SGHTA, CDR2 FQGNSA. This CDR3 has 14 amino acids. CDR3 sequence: CASSVLSSYNEQFF. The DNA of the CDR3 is TGTGCCAGCAGCGTCCTGAGCTCCTACAATGAGCAGTTCTTC.

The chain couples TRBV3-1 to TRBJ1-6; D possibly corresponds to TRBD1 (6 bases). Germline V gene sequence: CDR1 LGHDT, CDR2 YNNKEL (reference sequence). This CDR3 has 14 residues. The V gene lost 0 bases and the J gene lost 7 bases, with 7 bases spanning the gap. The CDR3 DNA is TGTGCCAGCAGCCAAGAGAGGGGGAATTCACCCCTCCACTTT. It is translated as CASSQERGNSPLHF.

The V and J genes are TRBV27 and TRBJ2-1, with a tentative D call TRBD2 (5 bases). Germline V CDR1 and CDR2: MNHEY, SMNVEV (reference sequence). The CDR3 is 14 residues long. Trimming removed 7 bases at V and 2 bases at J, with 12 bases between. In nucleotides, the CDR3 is TGTGCCAGCACTGGAGCGGCCGCCTACAATGAGCAGTTCTTC. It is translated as CASTGAAAYNEQFF.

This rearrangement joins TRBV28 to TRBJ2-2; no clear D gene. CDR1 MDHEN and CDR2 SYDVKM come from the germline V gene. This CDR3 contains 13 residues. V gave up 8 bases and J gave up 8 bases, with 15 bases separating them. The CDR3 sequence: CASFAGAVGELFF. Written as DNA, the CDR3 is TGTGCCAGCTTTGCAGGCGCGGTTGGGGAGCTGTTTTTT.

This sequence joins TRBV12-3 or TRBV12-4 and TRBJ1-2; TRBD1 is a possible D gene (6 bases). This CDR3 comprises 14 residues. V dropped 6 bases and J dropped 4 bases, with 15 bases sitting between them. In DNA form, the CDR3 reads TGTGCCAGCAGCCGGAGACAGGACTTCTATGGCTACACCTTC. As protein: CASSRRQDFYGYTF.

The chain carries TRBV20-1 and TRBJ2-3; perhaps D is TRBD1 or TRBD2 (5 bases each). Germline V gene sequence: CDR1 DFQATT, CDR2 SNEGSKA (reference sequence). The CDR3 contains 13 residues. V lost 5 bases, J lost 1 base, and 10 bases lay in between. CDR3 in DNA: TGCAGTGCTCCCCTGGGGGGCACAGATACGCAGTATTTT. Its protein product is CSAPLGGTDTQYF.

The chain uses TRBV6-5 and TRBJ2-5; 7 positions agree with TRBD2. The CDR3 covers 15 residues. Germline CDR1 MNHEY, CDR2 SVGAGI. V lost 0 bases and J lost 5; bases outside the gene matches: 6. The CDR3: CASSYSRTSRETQYF. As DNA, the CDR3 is TGTGCCAGCAGTTACTCTCGGACTAGTCGGGAGACCCAGTACTTC.

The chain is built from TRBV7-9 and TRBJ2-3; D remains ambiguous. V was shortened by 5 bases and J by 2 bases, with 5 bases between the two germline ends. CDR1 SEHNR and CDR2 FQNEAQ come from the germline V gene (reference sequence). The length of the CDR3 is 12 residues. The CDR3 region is CASSTYTDTQYF. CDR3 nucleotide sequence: TGTGCCAGCAGCACATACACAGATACGCAGTATTTT.

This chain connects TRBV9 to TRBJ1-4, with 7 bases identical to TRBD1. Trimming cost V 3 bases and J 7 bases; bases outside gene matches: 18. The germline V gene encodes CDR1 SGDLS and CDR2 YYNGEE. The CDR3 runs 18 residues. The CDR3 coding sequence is TGTGCCAGCAGCGCGGCATACGGAGGGGGCGTTCAAGGTGAAAAACTGTTTTTT. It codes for CASSAAYGGGVQGEKLFF. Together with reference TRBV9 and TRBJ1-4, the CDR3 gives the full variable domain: DSGVTQTPKHLITATGQRVTLRCSPRSGDLSVYWYQQSLDQGLQFLIQYYNGEERAKGNILERFSAQQFPDLHSELNLSSLELGDSALYFCASSAAYGGGVQGEKLFFGSGTQLSVL.

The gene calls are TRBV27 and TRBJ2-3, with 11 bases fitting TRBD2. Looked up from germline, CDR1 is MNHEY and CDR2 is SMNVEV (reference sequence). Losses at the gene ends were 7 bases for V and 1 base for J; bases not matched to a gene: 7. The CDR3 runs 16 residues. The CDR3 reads CASTLTLAGGTDTQYF. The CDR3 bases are TGTGCCAGCACCTTGACACTAGCGGGGGGCACAGATACGCAGTATTTT.

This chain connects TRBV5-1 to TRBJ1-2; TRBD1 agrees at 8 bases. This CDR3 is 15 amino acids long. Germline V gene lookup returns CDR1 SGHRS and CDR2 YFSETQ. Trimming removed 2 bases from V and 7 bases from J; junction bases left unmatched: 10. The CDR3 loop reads CASSLRLGTGGGYTF. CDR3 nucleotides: TGCGCCAGCAGCTTAAGACTTGGAACAGGGGGTGGCTACACCTTC.

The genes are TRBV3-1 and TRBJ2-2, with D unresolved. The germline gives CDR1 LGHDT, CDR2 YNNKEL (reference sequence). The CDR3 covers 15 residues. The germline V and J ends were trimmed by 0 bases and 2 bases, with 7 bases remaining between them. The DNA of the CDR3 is TGTGCCAGCAGCCAAGATGCCTCCAACACCGGGGAGCTGTTTTTT. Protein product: CASSQDASNTGELFF. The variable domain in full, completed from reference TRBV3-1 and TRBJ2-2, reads DTAVSQTPKYLVTQMGNDKSIKCEQNLGHDTMYWYKQDSKKFLKIMFSYNNKELIINETVPNRFSPKSPDKAHLNLHINSLELGDSAVYFCASSQDASNTGELFFGEGSRLTVL.

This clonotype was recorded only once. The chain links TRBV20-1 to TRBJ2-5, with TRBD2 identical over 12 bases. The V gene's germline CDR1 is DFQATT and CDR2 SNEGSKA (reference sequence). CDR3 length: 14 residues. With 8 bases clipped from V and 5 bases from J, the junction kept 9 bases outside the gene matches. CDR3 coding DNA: TGCAGTCCTCGACTAGCGGGAGTTATGGAGACCCAGTACTTC. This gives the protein CSPRLAGVMETQYF.

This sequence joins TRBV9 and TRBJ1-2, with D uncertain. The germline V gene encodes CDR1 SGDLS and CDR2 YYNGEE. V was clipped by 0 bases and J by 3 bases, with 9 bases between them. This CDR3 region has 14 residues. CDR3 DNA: TGTGCCAGCAGCGTAGACCGATCCCACTATGGCTACACCTTC. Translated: CASSVDRSHYGYTF.

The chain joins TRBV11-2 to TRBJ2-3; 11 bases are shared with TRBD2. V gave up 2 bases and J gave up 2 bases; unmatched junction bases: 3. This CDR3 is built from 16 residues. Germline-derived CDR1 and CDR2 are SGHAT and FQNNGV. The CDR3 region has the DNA TGTGCCAGCAGCTTAAGACTAGCGGGGTACACAGATACGCAGTATTTT. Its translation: CASSLRLAGYTDTQYF.

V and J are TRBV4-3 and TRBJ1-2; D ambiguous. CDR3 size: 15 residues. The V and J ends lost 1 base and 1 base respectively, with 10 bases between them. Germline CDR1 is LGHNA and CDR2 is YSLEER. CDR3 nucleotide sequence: TGCGCCAGCAGCCAAGTTGCAGGAATTAACTATGGCTACACCTTC. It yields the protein CASSQVAGINYGYTF.

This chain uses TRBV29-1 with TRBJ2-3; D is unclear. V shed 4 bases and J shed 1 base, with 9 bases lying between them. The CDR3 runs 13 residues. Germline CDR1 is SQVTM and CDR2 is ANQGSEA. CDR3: CSVGALGTDTQYF. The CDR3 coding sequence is TGCAGCGTTGGGGCCCTAGGCACAGATACGCAGTATTTT.

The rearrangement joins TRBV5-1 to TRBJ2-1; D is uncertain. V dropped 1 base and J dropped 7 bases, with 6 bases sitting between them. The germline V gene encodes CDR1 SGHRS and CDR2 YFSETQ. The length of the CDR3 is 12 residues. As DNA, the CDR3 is TGCGCCAGCAGCTTGAGCCCTAATGAGCAGTTCTTC. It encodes CASSLSPNEQFF.

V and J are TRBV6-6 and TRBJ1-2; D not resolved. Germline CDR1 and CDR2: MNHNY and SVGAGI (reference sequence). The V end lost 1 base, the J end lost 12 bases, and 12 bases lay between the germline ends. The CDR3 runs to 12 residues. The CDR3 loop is CASSYFLFSDTF. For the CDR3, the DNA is TGTGCCAGCAGTTACTTTTTATTCTCTGACACCTTC.

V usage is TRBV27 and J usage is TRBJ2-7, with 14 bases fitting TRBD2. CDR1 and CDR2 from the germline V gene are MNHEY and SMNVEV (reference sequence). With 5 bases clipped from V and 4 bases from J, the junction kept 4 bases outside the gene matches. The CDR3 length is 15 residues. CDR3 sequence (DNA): TGTGCCAGCAGTCCGGGACTAGCGGGAGCGTACGAGCAGTACGTC. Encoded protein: CASSPGLAGAYEQYV.

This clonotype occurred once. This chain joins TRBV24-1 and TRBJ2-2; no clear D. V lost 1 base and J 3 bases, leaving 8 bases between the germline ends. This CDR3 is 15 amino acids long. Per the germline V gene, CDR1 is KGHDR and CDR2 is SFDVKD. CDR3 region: CATSDFTRDTGELFF. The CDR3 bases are TGTGCCACCAGTGATTTTACCAGAGACACCGGGGAGCTGTTTTTT.

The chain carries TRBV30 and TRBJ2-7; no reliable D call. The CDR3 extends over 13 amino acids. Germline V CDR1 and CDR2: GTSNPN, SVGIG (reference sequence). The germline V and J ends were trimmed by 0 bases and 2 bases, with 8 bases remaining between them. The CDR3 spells CAWSVGRTYEQYV. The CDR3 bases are TGTGCCTGGAGTGTAGGGCGGACCTACGAGCAGTACGTC.

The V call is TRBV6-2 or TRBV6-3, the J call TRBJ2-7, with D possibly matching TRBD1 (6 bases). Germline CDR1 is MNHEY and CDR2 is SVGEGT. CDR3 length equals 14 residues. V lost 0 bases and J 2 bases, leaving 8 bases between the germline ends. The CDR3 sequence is CASSYSAGAYEQYV. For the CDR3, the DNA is TGTGCCAGCAGTTACTCGGCAGGGGCCTACGAGCAGTACGTC.